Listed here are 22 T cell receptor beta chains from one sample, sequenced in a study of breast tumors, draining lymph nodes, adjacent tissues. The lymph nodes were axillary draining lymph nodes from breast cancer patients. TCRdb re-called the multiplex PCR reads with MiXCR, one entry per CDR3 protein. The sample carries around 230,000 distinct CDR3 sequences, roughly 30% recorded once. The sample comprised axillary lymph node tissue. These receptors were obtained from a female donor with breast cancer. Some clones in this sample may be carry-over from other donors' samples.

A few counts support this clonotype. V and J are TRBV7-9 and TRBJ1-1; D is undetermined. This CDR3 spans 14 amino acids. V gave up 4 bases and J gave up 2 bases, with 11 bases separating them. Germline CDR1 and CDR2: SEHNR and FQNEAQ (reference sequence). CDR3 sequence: CASSSWAFNTEAFF. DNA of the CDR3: TGTGCCAGCAGCTCCTGGGCCTTCAACACTGAAGCTTTCTTT.

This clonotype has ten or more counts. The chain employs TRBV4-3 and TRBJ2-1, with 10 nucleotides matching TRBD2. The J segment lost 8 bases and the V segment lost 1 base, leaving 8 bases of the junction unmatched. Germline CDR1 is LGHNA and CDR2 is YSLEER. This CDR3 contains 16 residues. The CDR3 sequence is CASSQAALAGVDEQFF. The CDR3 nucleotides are TGCGCCAGCAGCCAAGCCGCCCTAGCGGGAGTCGATGAGCAGTTCTTC.

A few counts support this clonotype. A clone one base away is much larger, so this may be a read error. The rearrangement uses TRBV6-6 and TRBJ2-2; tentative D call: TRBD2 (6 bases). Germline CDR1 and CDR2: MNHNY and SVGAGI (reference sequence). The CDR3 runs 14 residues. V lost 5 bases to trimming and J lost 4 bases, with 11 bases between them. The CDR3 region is CASSPRLVTGELFF. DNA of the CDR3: TGTGCCAGCAGTCCCCGACTAGTCACCGGGGAGCTGTTTTTT.

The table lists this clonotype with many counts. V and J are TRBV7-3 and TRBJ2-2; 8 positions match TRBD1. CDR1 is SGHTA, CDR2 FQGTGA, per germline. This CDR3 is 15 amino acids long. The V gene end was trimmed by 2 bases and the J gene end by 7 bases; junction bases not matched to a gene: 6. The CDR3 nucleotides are TGTGCCAGCAGCTTACTCCAGGGGGCCGGCGGGGAGCTGTTTTTT. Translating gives CASSLLQGAGGELFF.

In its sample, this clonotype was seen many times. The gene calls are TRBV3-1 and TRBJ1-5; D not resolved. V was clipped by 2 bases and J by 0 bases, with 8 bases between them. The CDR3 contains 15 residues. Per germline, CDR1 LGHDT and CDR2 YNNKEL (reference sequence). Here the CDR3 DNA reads TGTGCCAGCAGCCAATCGCCTTATAGCAATCAGCCCCAGCATTTT. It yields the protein CASSQSPYSNQPQHF.

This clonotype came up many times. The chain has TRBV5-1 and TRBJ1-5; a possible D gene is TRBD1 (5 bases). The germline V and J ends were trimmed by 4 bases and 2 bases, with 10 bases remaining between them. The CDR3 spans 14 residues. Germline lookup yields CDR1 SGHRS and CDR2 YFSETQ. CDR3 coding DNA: TGCGCCAGCAGCCACGGGGGAGGCAATCAGCCCCAGCATTTT. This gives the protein CASSHGGGNQPQHF. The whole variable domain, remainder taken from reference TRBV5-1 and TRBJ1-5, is KAGVTQTPRYLIKTRGQQVTLSCSPISGHRSVSWYQQTPGQGLQFLFEYFSETQRNKGNFPGRFSGRQFSNSRSEMNVSTLELGDSALYLCASSHGGGNQPQHFGDGTRLSIL.

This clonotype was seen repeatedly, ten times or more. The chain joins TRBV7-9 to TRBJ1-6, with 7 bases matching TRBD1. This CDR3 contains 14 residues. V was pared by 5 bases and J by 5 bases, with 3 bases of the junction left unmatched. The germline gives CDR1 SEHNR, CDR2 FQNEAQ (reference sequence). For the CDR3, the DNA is TGTGCCAGCAGCCGGGACAGAGATAATTCACCCCTCCACTTT. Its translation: CASSRDRDNSPLHF.

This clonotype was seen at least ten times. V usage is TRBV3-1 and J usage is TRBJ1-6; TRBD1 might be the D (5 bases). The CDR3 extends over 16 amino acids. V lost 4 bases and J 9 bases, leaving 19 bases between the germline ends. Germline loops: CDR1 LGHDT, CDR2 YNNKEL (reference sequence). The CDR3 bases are TGTGCCAGCAGCCGACGGGACGATGTTACGGCTTCACCCCTCCACTTT. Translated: CASSRRDDVTASPLHF.

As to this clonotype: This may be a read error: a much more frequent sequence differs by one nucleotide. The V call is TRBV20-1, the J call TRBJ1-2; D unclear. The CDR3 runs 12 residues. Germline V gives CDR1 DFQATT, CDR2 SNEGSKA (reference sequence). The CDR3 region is CSARTLSYGSAF. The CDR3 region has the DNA TGCAGTGCTAGGACTCTTAGTTATGGCTCCGCCTTC.

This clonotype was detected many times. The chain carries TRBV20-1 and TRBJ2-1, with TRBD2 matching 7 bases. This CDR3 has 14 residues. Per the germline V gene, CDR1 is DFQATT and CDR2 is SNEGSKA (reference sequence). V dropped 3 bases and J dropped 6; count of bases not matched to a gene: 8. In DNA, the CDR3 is TGCAGTGCTAGTCACCTCAGCGGGGCCAATGAGCAGTTCTTC. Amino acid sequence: CSASHLSGANEQFF.

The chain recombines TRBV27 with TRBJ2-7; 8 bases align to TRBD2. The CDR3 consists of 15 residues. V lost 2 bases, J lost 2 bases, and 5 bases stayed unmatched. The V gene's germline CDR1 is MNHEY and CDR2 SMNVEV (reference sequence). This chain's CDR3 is CASSLKAGGTYEQYF. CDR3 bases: TGTGCCAGCAGTTTAAAGGCGGGAGGAACCTACGAGCAGTACTTC.

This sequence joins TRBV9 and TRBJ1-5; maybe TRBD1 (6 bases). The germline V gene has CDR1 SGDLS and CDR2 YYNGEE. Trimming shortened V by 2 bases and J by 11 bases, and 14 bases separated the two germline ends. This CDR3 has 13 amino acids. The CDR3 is CASSVQGWETQHF. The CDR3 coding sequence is TGTGCCAGCAGCGTTCAGGGGTGGGAGACCCAGCATTTT. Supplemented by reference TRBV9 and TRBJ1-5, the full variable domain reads DSGVTQTPKHLITATGQRVTLRCSPRSGDLSVYWYQQSLDQGLQFLIQYYNGEERAKGNILERFSAQQFPDLHSELNLSSLELGDSALYFCASSVQGWETQHFGDGTRLSIL.

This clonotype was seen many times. CDR3 in DNA: TGCAGCGTTGGCGGGGATGGAAAGACCCAGTACTTC. Translation gives CSVGGDGKTQYF. The chain employs TRBV29-1 and TRBJ2-5, with TRBD2 as a possible D gene (6 bases). The germline gives CDR1 SQVTM, CDR2 ANQGSEA. Trimming took off 4 bases at V and 6 bases at J, with 12 bases between the two ends. The CDR3 consists of 12 residues.

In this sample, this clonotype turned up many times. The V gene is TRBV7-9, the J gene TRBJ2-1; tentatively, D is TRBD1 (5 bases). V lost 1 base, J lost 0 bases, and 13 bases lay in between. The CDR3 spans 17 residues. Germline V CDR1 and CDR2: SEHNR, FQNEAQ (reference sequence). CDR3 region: CASSLVLDDSSYNEQFF. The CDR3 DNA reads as TGTGCCAGCAGCTTAGTCCTGGACGACAGCTCCTACAATGAGCAGTTCTTC.

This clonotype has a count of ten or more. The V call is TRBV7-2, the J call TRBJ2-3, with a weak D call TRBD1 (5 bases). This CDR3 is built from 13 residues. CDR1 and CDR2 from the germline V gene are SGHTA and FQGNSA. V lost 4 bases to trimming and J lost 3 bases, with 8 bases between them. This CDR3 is CASSSQVTDTQYF. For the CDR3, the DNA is TGTGCCAGCAGCTCACAGGTGACAGATACGCAGTATTTT.

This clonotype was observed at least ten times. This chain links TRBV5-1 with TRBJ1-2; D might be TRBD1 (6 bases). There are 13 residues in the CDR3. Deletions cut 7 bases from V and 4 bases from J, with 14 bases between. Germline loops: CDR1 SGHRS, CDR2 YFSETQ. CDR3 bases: TGCGCCAGCTCCCAGGGAGGGGGCTATGGCTACACCTTC. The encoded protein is CASSQGGGYGYTF. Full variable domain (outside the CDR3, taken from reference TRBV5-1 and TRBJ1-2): KAGVTQTPRYLIKTRGQQVTLSCSPISGHRSVSWYQQTPGQGLQFLFEYFSETQRNKGNFPGRFSGRQFSNSRSEMNVSTLELGDSALYLCASSQGGGYGYTFGSGTRLTVV.

The CDR3 is CASSQDHVALHF. The CDR3 DNA follows: TGCGCCAGCAGCCAGGACCACGTAGCCCTCCACTTT. The V and J genes are TRBV5-1 and TRBJ1-6; D unclear. V shed 4 bases and J shed 14 bases, with 13 bases lying between them. Germline V gene data show CDR1 as SGHRS and CDR2 as YFSETQ. This CDR3 region has 12 residues.

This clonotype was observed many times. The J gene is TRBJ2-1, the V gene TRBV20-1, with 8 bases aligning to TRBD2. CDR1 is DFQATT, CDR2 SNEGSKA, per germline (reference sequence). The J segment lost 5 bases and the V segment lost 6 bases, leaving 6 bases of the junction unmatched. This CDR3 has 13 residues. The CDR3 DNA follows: TGCAGTGCCTTCTTGCGGGGGGACAATGAGCAGTTCTTC. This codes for CSAFLRGDNEQFF.

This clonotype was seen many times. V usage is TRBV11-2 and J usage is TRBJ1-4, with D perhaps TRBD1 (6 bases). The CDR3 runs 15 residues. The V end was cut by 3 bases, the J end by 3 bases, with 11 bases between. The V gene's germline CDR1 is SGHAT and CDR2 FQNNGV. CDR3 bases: TGTGCCAGCAGCTTCCAGGGGATGGCTAATGAAAAACTGTTTTTT. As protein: CASSFQGMANEKLFF.

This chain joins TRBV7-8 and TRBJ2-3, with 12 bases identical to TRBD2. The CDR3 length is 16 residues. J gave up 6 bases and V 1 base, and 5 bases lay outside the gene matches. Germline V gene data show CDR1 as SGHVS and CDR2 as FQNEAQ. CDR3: CASSLGLAGDADTQYF. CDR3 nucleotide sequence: TGTGCCAGCAGCTTAGGACTAGCGGGAGATGCGGATACGCAGTATTTT.

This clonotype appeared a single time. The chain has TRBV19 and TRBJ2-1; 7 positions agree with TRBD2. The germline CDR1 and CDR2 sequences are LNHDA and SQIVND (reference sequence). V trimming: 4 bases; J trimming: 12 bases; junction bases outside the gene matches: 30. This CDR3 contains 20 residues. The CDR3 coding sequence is TGTGCCAGTAGTACTCTCCGGGGGGATCAGCCCCAGCGGCCAAAAAAGGGGCAGTTCTTC. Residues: CASSTLRGDQPQRPKKGQFF.

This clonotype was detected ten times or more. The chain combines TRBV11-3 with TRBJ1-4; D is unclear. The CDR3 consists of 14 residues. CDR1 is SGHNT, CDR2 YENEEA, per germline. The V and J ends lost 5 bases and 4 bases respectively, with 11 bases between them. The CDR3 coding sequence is TGTGCCAGCAGCCCACGGACGGGTAATGAAAAACTGTTTTTT. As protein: CASSPRTGNEKLFF. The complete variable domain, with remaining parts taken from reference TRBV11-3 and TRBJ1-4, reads EAGVVQSPRYKIIEKKQPVAFWCNPISGHNTLYWYLQNLGQGPELLIRYENEEAVDDSQLPKDRFSAERLKGVDSTLKIQPAELGDSAVYLCASSPRTGNEKLFFGSGTQLSVL.